This TCR beta chain emerged from a study of CD8 T cells in Susac syndrome. Study in general: Patients with Susac syndrome had blood drawn and were at that point therapy-naive, on corticosteroids, or on intravenous immunoglobulin alone.

An input of about 0.5 to 1 ug of RNA was subjected to reverse transcription using random hexamers. One entry per CDR3 protein results from TCRdb running MiXCR on the immunoSEQ multiplex PCR reads. The sample has more than 95,000 distinct CDR3 sequences; over 85% are singletons. Sequencing of TCR beta was undertaken in CD8+ and CD4+ T cells derived from blood. The count of this clonotype is one. CDR3 length equals 15 residues. Germline V gene sequence: CDR1 SGHNT, CDR2 YYREEE (reference sequence). V shed 7 bases and J 6 bases; nucleotides not matched to a gene: 11. The receptor comes from a human donor with Susac syndrome. The specimen was CD8+ T cells from PBMCs. The chain carries TRBV5-4 and TRBJ2-4; 9 bases match TRBD2. CDR3 loop: CASQRAGGLGNIQYF. Written as DNA, the CDR3 is TGTGCCAGCCAGAGGGCGGGGGGGCTGGGAAACATTCAGTACTTC.